A single sample gave rise to the 15 T cell receptor beta chains below, sequenced in a study of cytomegalovirus exposure and HLA in healthy donors. The PCR employed 60 Vbeta primers together with 13 Jbeta primers. Profiling relied on immunoSEQ multiplex PCR, and the TCRdb table lists in-frame clones only, not all of them. The sample lists approximately 220,000 clones; around 83% were seen once. Sample: PBMCs. Source of these receptors: a girl between 10 and 17 years old in good health and CMV-seronegative.

The chain has TRBV7-2 and TRBJ2-4; 8 bases agree with TRBD2. V gave up 2 bases and J gave up 2 bases; unmatched junction bases: 5. Per germline, CDR1 SGHTA and CDR2 FQGNSA. The CDR3 has 16 amino acids. The DNA of the CDR3 is TGTGCCAGCAGCTTACCAAGCGGGGGAACCAAAAACATTCAGTACTTC. Translation gives CASSLPSGGTKNIQYF.

The rearrangement joins TRBV4-1 to TRBJ2-1; D possibly corresponds to TRBD2 (6 bases). The CDR3 has 16 residues. Germline V gene data show CDR1 as MGHRA and CDR2 as YSYEKL. The V end was cut by 2 bases, the J end by 8 bases, with 19 bases between. CDR3 DNA: TGCGCCAGCAGCCAACCTCCATCCGGGAGTAACCATGAGCAGTTCTTC. Amino acid sequence: CASSQPPSGSNHEQFF.

This chain connects TRBV4-1 to TRBJ2-1; weak D call: TRBD2 (7 bases). Trimming shortened V by 1 base and J by 3 bases, and 16 bases separated the two germline ends. CDR3 length: 17 amino acids. CDR1 and CDR2 from the germline V gene are MGHRA and YSYEKL. CDR3 DNA sequence: TGCGCCAGCAGCCAAGTGAGCGGGACAACACACTACAATGAGCAGTTCTTC. Its protein is CASSQVSGTTHYNEQFF.

This sequence joins TRBV7-8 and TRBJ1-6; D unresolved. This CDR3 is built from 13 residues. Germline assignment: CDR1 SGHVS and CDR2 FQNEAQ. V was cut by 7 bases and J by 9 bases, with 13 bases left in between. This CDR3 reads CASKSAGGSPLHF. DNA for the CDR3: TGTGCCAGCAAGTCGGCAGGAGGTTCACCCCTCCACTTT.

The chain links TRBV6-5 to TRBJ2-7, with TRBD1 identical over 7 bases. After removal of 6 bases from V and 0 bases from J, the junction contained 8 bases not matched to a gene. The CDR3 runs to 15 residues. Germline CDR1 is MNHEY and CDR2 is SVGAGI. Here the CDR3 DNA reads TGTGCCAGCAGCCTCCGGGACAGTTCCTCCTACGAGCAGTACTTC. Amino acids: CASSLRDSSSYEQYF.

In nucleotides, the CDR3 is TGTGCCAGCAGCGTAGTTGAAGCGGGAGGACTTAATGAGCAGTTCTTC. This sequence encodes CASSVVEAGGLNEQFF. J is TRBJ2-1 and V is TRBV9; 9 bases fit TRBD2. From germline, CDR1 is SGDLS and CDR2 YYNGEE. The CDR3 is 16 amino acids. J gave up 7 bases and V 0 bases, and 8 bases lay outside the gene matches.

This clone showed up just once. At one of its ends the junction is not consistent with the germline gene, which may arise from a read error. The chain combines TRBV6-5 with TRBJ2-1; 12 nucleotides align to TRBD2. Germline loops: CDR1 MNHEY, CDR2 SVGAGI. This CDR3 contains 14 residues. CDR3 amino acids: CASEASGRGGEQLF. CDR3 nucleotides: TGTGCCAGCGAGGCTAGCGGGAGGGGGGGTGAGCAGCTCTTC.

V gene TRBV10-3 combines with J gene TRBJ2-7; TRBD1 aligns across 10 bases. After removal of 0 bases from V and 2 bases from J, the junction contained 10 bases not matched to a gene. Germline V CDR1 and CDR2: ENHRY, SYGVKD. The CDR3 has 18 amino acids. CDR3: CAISESIGPGTGAYEQYF. The CDR3 nucleotides read TGTGCCATCAGTGAGTCGATAGGGCCCGGGACAGGGGCCTACGAGCAGTACTTC.

Regarding this clone: One end of the junction fails to match germline, which may point to a read error. This chain links TRBV7-7 with TRBJ2-1, with 12 bases aligning to TRBD2. Germline values: CDR1 SSHAT, CDR2 FNYEAQ (reference sequence). This CDR3 has 15 residues. DNA of the CDR3: TGTGCTAGCAGCTTAGGCGGGACTAGCGGGAATGAGCAGTTCTTC. Protein sequence: CASSLGGTSGNEQFF.

This chain links TRBV2 with TRBJ1-5; 7 bases agree with TRBD1. This CDR3 is 13 amino acids long. From germline, CDR1 is SNHLY and CDR2 FYNNEI. Trimming removed 7 bases from V and 5 bases from J; junction bases left unmatched: 5. For the CDR3, the DNA is TGTGCCAGCACCCCCGACAGGGATCAGCCCCAGCATTTT. Protein product: CASTPDRDQPQHF.

The chain links TRBV28 to TRBJ2-7; 12 bases line up with TRBD2. The CDR3 contains 15 residues. Germline CDR1 reads MDHEN; CDR2 reads SYDVKM. V was pared by 5 bases and J by 7 bases, with 9 bases of the junction left unmatched. Here the CDR3 DNA reads TGTGCCAGCAGTCCGACTAGCGGGAGACTTTGGGAGCAGTACTTC. Translated: CASSPTSGRLWEQYF.

The CDR3 loop reads CASSLPRGLISNYGYTF. The CDR3, as DNA: TGTGCCAGCAGCTTACCCAGAGGCCTAATATCAAACTATGGCTACACCTTC. The gene calls are TRBV7-9 and TRBJ1-2; D unclear. The germline gives CDR1 SEHNR, CDR2 FQNEAQ (reference sequence). This CDR3 spans 17 amino acids. V dropped 2 bases and J dropped 2 bases, with 18 bases sitting between them.

This clone was observed once. V gene TRBV19 combines with J gene TRBJ2-2, with 8 positions matching TRBD1. Trimming at V came to 6 bases and at J to 3 bases, leaving 3 bases not matched to a gene. Germline V gene data show CDR1 as LNHDA and CDR2 as SQIVND (reference sequence). The CDR3 covers 14 residues. The CDR3 loop is CASRVQGDTGELFF. The CDR3 DNA is TGTGCCAGTAGGGTACAGGGGGACACCGGGGAGCTGTTTTTT.

V gene TRBV2 combines with J gene TRBJ1-2; D possibly corresponds to TRBD1 (6 bases). Trimming took 9 bases from V and 4 from J, leaving 12 bases between them. Germline loops: CDR1 SNHLY, CDR2 FYNNEI. This CDR3 has 12 amino acids. For the CDR3, the DNA is TGTGCCAGAAGAACAGGGACCTATGGCTACACCTTC. This codes for CARRTGTYGYTF. Complete variable domain (other parts from reference TRBV2 and TRBJ1-2): EPEVTQTPSHQVTQMGQEVILRCVPISNHLYFYWYRQILGQKVEFLVSFYNNEISEKSEIFDDQFSVERPDGSNFTLKIRSTKLEDSAMYFCARRTGTYGYTFGSGTRLTVV.

This clone turned up a few times. The chain uses TRBV10-3 and TRBJ2-1, with 9 bases matching TRBD1. V lost 11 bases and J lost 10; bases outside the gene matches: 15. Germline CDR1 is ENHRY and CDR2 is SYGVKD. This CDR3 spans 14 amino acids. CDR3: CAALPGQGFLEQFF. The DNA of the CDR3 is TGTGCCGCACTGCCGGGACAGGGATTTTTGGAGCAGTTCTTC.